The rows below give T cell receptor beta chains drawn from one sample of a study of T-cell reconstitution after alpha-beta-depleted transplantation in children. TCRdb processed the PCR reads anew with MiXCR; each CDR3 protein has one entry. In the table there are roughly 250,000 distinct CDR3 sequences, around 8% of which are singletons. The source was PBMCs, mostly from graft donor cells, collected 180 days after TCRalphabeta/CD19-depleted stem cell transplant. The receptor source for this set is a male patient aged 5 to 17 who had a stem cell transplant for acute lymphoblastic leukemia, so the T cells may come from the graft donor. The CDR3 runs from the conserved cysteine through the conserved F or W. The D gene is left open where the match is weak. Clone size appears in some rows only: once, few, many, or a class for an expanded clone.

TRBV6-2/TRBV6-3	TRBJ2-1	many	TRBD2	CASSYPDRLAGGEQFF	TGTGCCAGCAGTTACCCAGATAGACTAGCGGGAGGGGAGCAGTTCTTC
TRBV25-1	TRBJ1-2	many	.	CASSVGGSFGYTF	TGTGCCAGCAGTGTTGGGGGCTCGTTTGGCTACACCTTC
TRBV4-3	TRBJ2-3	many	.	CASSPEDVAPTDTQYF	TGCGCCAGCAGCCCAGAGGACGTAGCACCCACAGATACGCAGTATTTT
TRBV5-1	TRBJ2-6	many	.	CASSGDSGANVLTF	TGCGCCAGCAGCGGGGACTCTGGGGCCAACGTCCTGACTTTC
TRBV5-1	TRBJ2-2	many	.	CASSLSWNTGELFF	TGCGCCAGCAGCTTGAGCTGGAACACCGGGGAGCTGTTTTTT
TRBV5-5	TRBJ2-5	many	.	CASSLEQPKETQYF	TGTGCCAGCAGCTTGGAACAGCCTAAAGAGACCCAGTACTTC
TRBV11-2	TRBJ2-5	.	.	CASSLEQQGTQYF	TGTGCCAGCAGCTTAGAACAGCAAGGGACCCAGTACTTC
TRBV19	TRBJ1-1	many	.	CASSRRDVWNTEAFF	TGTGCCAGTAGTCGACGGGATGTCTGGAACACTGAAGCTTTCTTT
TRBV19	TRBJ2-4	many	.	CASVGAKNIQYF	TGTGCCAGTGTGGGGGCCAAAAACATTCAGTACTTC
TRBV29-1	TRBJ2-5	few	TRBD2	CSVEKGRGETQYF	TGCAGCGTTGAGAAGGGGAGGGGAGAGACCCAGTACTTC
TRBV9	TRBJ2-7	many	.	CASKCQPGLSYEQYF	TGTGCCAGCAAATGCCAACCGGGACTCTCCTACGAGCAGTACTTC
TRBV6-5	TRBJ1-4	many	.	CASSYSTRGQEKLFF	TGTGCCAGCAGTTACTCGACTCGGGGGCAGGAAAAACTGTTTTTT
TRBV10-2	TRBJ2-1	many	.	CASSESGVYNEQFF	TGCGCCAGCAGTGAGTCTGGGGTCTACAATGAGCAGTTCTTC
TRBV29-1	TRBJ1-1	many	.	CSVELTVNTEAFF	TGCAGCGTTGAACTGACGGTGAACACTGAAGCTTTCTTT
TRBV7-3	TRBJ2-5	many	TRBD2	CASSLKGLAGGPGETQYF	TGTGCCAGCAGCTTAAAGGGCCTAGCGGGAGGGCCAGGGGAGACCCAGTACTTC
TRBV7-3	TRBJ1-1	many	.	CASTPGGANTEAFF	TGTGCCAGCACCCCCGGAGGGGCCAACACTGAAGCTTTCTTT
TRBV19	TRBJ1-2	.	TRBD1	CASSIRLGQGYYGYTF	TGTGCCAGTAGTATTCGCCTCGGACAGGGGTACTATGGCTACACCTTC
TRBV28	TRBJ2-5	many	TRBD1	CASSLQGQGKETQYF	TGTGCCAGCAGTTTACAGGGACAGGGGAAAGAGACCCAGTACTTC
TRBV7-2	TRBJ2-5	many	.	CASSLLGLPRWDQYF	TGTGCCAGCAGCTTATTGGGTCTCCCCCGGTGGGACCAGTACTTC
TRBV7-6	TRBJ2-7	many	TRBD2	CASSSGLAGDGEQYF	TGTGCCAGCAGCTCGGGACTAGCGGGAGATGGTGAGCAGTACTTC
TRBV5-4	TRBJ1-4	many	.	CASSTGRSNEKLFF	TGTGCCAGCAGCACAGGGAGATCTAATGAAAAACTGTTTTTT
TRBV4-2	TRBJ2-3	many	.	CASSYETGLTDTQYF	TGTGCCAGCAGCTATGAGACAGGCCTCACAGATACGCAGTATTTT
TRBV20-1	TRBJ2-7	many	TRBD1	CSARATGEAEQYF	TGCAGTGCTAGGGCGACAGGGGAGGCCGAGCAGTACTTC
TRBV10-3	TRBJ2-2	many	TRBD2	CAIRNAGTSGGRNTGELFF	TGTGCCATCAGGAACGCCGGGACTAGCGGGGGGCGGAACACCGGGGAGCTGTTTTTT
TRBV13	TRBJ1-1	.	.	CASSSRDKNTEAFF	TGTGCCAGCAGCTCCCGGGACAAGAACACTGAAGCTTTCTTT
TRBV19	TRBJ2-1	.	.	CASSPLGGNEQFF	TGTGCCAGTAGTCCCCTGGGGGGAAATGAGCAGTTCTTC
TRBV11-2	TRBJ2-3	many	.	CASTPGASTDTQYF	TGTGCCAGCACCCCTGGGGCCAGCACAGATACGCAGTATTTT
TRBV25-1	TRBJ1-1	many	TRBD1	CASRQGRTEAFF	TGTGCCAGTCGACAGGGCAGGACTGAAGCTTTCTTT
TRBV28	TRBJ2-3	many	.	CASKEGGTDTQYF	TGTGCCAGCAAAGAAGGGGGCACAGATACGCAGTATTTT
TRBV9	TRBJ2-1	many	.	CASSPPMVSSYNEQFF	TGTGCCAGCAGCCCTCCGATGGTTAGCTCCTACAATGAGCAGTTCTTC
TRBV5-1	TRBJ2-1	many	TRBD1	CASSPWTGGNEQFF	TGCGCCAGCAGCCCCTGGACAGGGGGCAATGAGCAGTTCTTC
TRBV5-1	TRBJ1-5	many	.	CASSSGTGVGNQPQHF	TGCGCCAGCAGCTCGGGGACCGGGGTGGGGAATCAGCCCCAGCATTTT
TRBV11-2	TRBJ2-5	many	.	CASSFGGALQETQYF	TGTGCCAGCAGCTTTGGGGGGGCCCTCCAAGAGACCCAGTACTTC
TRBV3-2	TRBJ1-5	many	.	CASSQENGRTVSGRQPQHF	TGTGCCAGCAGCCAAGAGAATGGTAGGACAGTTTCGGGGAGACAGCCCCAGCATTTT
TRBV27	TRBJ2-1	many	.	CASSLSGLYNEQFF	TGTGCCAGCAGTTTATCGGGCCTCTACAATGAGCAGTTCTTC
TRBV29-1	TRBJ1-5	many	.	CSVGEGVNQPQHF	TGCAGCGTTGGGGAGGGAGTGAATCAGCCCCAGCATTTT
TRBV5-1	TRBJ2-7	few	.	CASSLGDRQGQPYEQYF	TGCGCCAGCAGCTTGGGAGACCGTCAGGGGCAGCCCTACGAGCAGTACTTC
TRBV12-3/TRBV12-4	TRBJ2-3	many	.	CASSLRQSTDTQYF	TGTGCCAGCAGTTTAAGACAGAGCACAGATACGCAGTATTTT